The T cell receptor (beta chain) described here comes from a study of post-analysis software for immune sequencing data (dated by TCRdb to about 2015). Regarding the study in general: The recorded disease courses included relapsing-remitting, secondary progressive and progressive-relapsing multiple sclerosis, and some patients had no subtype annotation. Patient repertoires were compared against about a dozen previously published healthy control repertoires from donors aged about 6 to 26 years. A subset of samples was prepared in parallel using single-end sample barcoding, then pooled and co-amplified after Illumina adapter ligation.

Library construction relied on PCR. Instrument on record: Illumina HiSeq 2500. To reduce PCR and sequencing biases, unique molecular identifiers were built into the TCR beta cDNA libraries. Some 500,000 cDNA molecules were obtained for every 1 to 10 million input T cells, so each molecule roughly corresponded to one T cell. Patient libraries were prepared and sequenced with the same protocol used for the earlier healthy control dataset. Samples belonging to the same batch were prepared together, multiplexed and sequenced on a shared HiSeq lane. Per the source publication's procedure: MIGEC handled the raw barcoded reads, throwing out single-read molecular identifier groups before consensus assembly and CDR3 extraction. VDJtools was used for post-analysis of the clonotype tables, with diversity normalized by down-sampling every dataset to the smallest sample size. In repertoire overlap clustering, CDR3 amino acid sequences, but not nucleotide sequences, were matched to correct batch-related cross-sample contamination. The raw public data were reprocessed by TCRdb itself: fastp quality trimming at Q25, MiXCR clonotype calling, in-frame beta chains only. Every distinct CDR3 protein forms one entry, paired with its most common genes and DNA. None of the V and J calls come from the authors' own analysis; TCRdb made them. This sample comprises about 540,000 distinct CDR3 sequences, around 31% of them detected only once. The ten top clones hold roughly 6% of the sample.

V loses 3 bases of germline sequence and J loses 11 bases, and the interval between the two ends is 13 bases. The CDR3 goes from the cysteine to the phenylalanine over 12 residues. Here the CDR3 DNA is all that survives: 36 bases in frame from base 1. Per the germline V gene, ENHRY is the CDR1 and SYGVKD is the CDR2. To demonstrate the VDJtools post-analysis software, TCR beta repertoires were profiled from the peripheral blood of about 13 young patients with multiple sclerosis. The multiple sclerosis patients were children and adolescents between roughly 6 and 17 years of age. A note on this clonotype: Its antigen specificity is not known. No clone much larger than this one lies a single base away; base qualities are absent.

Results the study describes overall, beyond this receptor: Multiple sclerosis patients had significantly lower normalized Chao1 diversity than controls, a result that suggests substantial peripheral T-cell clonal expansion. When samples were clustered directly using the F measure, samples prepared in the same batch co-clustered strongly, which prompted a batch-effect correction. Significantly higher frequencies in patients than in controls were found for roughly 5 TRBV segments, including TRBV5-6, TRBV5-1 and TRBV20-1. The multiple sclerosis patient group was slightly younger than the control group.

The rearranged segments are TRBV10-3 and TRBJ1-2; there is no confident call for the D gene. Specimen: blood. This clonotype was sampled from a girl aged 2-17 years with multiple sclerosis. The base sequence is TGTGCCATCAGTGAACAACTTACCCGGTACACCTTC. This is translated as CAISEQLTRYTF.